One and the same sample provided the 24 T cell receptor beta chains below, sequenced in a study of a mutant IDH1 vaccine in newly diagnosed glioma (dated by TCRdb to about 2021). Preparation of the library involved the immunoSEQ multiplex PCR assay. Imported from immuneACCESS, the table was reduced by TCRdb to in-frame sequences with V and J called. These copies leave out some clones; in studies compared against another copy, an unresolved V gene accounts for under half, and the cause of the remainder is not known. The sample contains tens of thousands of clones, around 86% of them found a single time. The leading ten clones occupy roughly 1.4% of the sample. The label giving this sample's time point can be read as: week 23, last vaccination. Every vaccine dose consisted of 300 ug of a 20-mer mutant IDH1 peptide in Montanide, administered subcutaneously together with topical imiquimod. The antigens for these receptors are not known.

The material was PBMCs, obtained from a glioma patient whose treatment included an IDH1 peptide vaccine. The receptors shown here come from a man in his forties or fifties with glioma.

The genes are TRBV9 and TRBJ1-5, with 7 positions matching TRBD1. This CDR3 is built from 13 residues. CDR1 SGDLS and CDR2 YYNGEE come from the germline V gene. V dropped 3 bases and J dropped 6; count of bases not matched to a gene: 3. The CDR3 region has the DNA TGTGCCAGCAGCGCGACAGGGAGTCAGCCCCAGCATTTT. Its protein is CASSATGSQPQHF.

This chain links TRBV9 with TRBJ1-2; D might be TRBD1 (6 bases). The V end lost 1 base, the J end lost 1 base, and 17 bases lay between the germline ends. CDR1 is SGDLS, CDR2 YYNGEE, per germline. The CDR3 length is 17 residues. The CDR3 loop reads CASSVRGTQNGNYGYTF. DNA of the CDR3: TGTGCCAGCAGCGTAAGGGGGACACAAAACGGTAACTATGGCTACACCTTC.

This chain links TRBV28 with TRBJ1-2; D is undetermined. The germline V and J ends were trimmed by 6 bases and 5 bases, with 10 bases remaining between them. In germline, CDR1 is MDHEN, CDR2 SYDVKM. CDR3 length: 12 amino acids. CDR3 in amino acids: CASRADFYGYTF. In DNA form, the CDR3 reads TGTGCCAGCAGGGCAGATTTTTATGGCTACACCTTC.

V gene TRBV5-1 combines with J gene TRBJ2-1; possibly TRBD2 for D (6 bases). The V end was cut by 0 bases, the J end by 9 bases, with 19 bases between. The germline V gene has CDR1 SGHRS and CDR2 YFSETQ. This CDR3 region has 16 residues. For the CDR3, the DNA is TGCGCCAGCAGCTTGGAGGGCGGGGTCCTGAGCCGTGAGCAGTTCTTC. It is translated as CASSLEGGVLSREQFF.

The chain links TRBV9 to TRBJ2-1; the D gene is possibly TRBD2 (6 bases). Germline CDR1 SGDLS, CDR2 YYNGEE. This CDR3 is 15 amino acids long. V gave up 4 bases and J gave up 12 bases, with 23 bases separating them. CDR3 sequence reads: CASSTTGDPEFAQFF. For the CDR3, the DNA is TGTGCCAGCAGCACTACGGGGGACCCGGAGTTCGCGCAGTTCTTC.

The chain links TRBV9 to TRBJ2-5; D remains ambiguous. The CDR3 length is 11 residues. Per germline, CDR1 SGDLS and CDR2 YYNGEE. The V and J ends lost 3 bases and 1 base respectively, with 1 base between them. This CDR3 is CASSAQETQYF. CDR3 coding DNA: TGTGCCAGCAGCGCCCAAGAGACCCAGTACTTC.

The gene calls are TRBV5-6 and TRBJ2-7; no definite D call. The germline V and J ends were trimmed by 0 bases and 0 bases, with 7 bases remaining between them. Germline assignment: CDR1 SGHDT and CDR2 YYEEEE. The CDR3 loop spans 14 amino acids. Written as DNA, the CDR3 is TGTGCCAGCAGCTTGGAGGGTTTCTCCTACGAGCAGTACTTC. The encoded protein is CASSLEGFSYEQYF.

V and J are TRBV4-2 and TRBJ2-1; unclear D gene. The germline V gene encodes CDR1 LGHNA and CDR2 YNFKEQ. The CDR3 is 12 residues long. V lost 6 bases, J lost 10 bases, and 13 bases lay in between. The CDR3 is CASRSMGYEQFF. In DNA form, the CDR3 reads TGTGCCAGCAGATCAATGGGGTACGAGCAGTTCTTC.

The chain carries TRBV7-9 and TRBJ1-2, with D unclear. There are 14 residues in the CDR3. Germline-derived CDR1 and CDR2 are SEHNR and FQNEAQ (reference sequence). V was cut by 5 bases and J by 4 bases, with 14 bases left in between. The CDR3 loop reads CASSPGRTVYGYTF. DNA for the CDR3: TGTGCCAGCAGCCCCGGAAGGACCGTCTATGGCTACACCTTC.

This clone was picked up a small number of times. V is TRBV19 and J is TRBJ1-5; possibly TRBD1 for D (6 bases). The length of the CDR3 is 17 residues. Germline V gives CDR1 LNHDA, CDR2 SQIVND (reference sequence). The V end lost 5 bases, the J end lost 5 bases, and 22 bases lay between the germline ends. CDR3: CASSLPGEGGYDQPQHF. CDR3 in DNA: TGTGCCAGTAGTTTGCCAGGGGAAGGGGGGTACGATCAGCCCCAGCATTTT.

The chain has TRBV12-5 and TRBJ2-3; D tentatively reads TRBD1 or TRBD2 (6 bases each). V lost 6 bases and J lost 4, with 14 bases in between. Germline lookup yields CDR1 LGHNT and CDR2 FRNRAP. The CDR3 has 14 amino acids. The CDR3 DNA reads TGTGCTAGTGGCCGGGACGGGGGCTCAGATACGCAGTATTTT. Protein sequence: CASGRDGGSDTQYF.

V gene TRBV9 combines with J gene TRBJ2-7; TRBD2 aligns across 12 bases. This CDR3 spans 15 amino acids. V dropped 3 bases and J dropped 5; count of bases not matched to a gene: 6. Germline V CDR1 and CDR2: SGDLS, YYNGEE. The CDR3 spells CASSARTSGNHEQYF. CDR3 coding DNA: TGTGCCAGCAGCGCCAGGACTAGCGGGAACCACGAGCAGTACTTC.

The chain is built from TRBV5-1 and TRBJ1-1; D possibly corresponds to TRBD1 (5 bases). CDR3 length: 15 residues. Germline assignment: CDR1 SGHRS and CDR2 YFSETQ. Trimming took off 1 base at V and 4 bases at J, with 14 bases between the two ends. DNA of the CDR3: TGCGCCAGCAGCTTGTACTCCGGGGGGTCCACTGAAGCTTTCTTT. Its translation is CASSLYSGGSTEAFF.

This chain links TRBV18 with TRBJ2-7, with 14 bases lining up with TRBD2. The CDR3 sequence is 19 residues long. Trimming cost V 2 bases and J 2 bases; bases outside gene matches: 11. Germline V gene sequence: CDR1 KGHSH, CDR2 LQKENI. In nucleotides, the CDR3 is TGTGCCAGCTCACCAAGGGTCCTGGGACTAGCGGGAGCGGCCTACGAGCAGTACTTC. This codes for CASSPRVLGLAGAAYEQYF.

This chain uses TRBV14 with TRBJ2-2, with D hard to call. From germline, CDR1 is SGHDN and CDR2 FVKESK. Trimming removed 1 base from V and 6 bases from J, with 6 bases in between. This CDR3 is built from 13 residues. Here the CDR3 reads CASSQAWAGELFF. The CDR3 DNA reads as TGTGCCAGCAGCCAAGCTTGGGCCGGGGAGCTGTTTTTT.

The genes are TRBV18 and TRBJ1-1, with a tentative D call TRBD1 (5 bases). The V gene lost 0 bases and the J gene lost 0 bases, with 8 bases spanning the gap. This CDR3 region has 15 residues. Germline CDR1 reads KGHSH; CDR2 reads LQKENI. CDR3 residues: CASSPPAGMNTEAFF. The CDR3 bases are TGTGCCAGCTCACCACCTGCAGGGATGAACACTGAAGCTTTCTTT.

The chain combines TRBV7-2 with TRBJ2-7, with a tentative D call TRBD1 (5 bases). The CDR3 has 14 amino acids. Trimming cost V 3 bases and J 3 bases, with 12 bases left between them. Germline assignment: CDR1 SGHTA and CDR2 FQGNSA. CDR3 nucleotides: TGTGCCAGCAGCTTGGCGGCCCAGGGCTACGAGCAGTACTTC. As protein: CASSLAAQGYEQYF.

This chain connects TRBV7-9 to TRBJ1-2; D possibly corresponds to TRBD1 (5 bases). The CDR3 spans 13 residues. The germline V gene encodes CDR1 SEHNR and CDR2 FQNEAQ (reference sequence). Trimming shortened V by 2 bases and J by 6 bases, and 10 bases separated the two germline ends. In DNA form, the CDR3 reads TGTGCCAGCAGCTTAATTAGGGGCGATGGCTACACCTTC. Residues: CASSLIRGDGYTF. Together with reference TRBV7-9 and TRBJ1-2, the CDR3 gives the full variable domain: DTGVSQNPRHKITKRGQNVTFRCDPISEHNRLYWYRQTLGQGPEFLTYFQNEAQLEKSRLLSDRFSAERPKGSFSTLEIQRTEQGDSAMYLCASSLIRGDGYTFGSGTRLTVV.

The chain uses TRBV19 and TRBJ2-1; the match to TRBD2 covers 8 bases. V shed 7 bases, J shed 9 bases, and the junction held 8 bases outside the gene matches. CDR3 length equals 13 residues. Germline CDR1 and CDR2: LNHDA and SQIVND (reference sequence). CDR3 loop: CASNQREIGEQFF. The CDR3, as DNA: TGTGCCAGTAACCAGCGGGAGATCGGTGAGCAGTTCTTC.

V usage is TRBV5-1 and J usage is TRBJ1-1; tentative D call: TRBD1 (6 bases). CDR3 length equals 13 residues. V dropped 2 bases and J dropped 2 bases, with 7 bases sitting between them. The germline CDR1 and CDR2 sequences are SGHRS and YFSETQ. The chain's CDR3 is CASSLQGNTEAFF. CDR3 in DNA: TGCGCCAGCAGCTTACAGGGTAACACTGAAGCTTTCTTT.

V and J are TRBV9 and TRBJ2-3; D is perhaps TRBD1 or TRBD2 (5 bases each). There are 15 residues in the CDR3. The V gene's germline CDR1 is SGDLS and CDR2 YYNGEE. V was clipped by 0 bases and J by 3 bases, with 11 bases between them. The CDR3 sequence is CASSVGGAWTDTQYF. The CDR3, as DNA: TGTGCCAGCAGCGTAGGAGGGGCGTGGACAGATACGCAGTATTTT.

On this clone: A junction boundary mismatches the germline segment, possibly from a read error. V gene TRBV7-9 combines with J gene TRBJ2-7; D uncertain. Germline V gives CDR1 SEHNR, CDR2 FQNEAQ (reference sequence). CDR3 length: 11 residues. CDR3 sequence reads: CASSDTAEQYF. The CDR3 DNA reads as TGTGCCAGCAGCGATACGGCCGAGCAATACTTC.

The CDR3 nucleotides read TGTGCCACCGGCCACAGGGTGGATGGCTACACCTTC. It encodes CATGHRVDGYTF. This chain uses TRBV25-1 with TRBJ1-2, with D possibly matching TRBD1 (6 bases). V was pared by 10 bases and J by 6 bases, with 15 bases between. Per germline, CDR1 MGHDK and CDR2 SYGVNS. The CDR3 has 12 amino acids.

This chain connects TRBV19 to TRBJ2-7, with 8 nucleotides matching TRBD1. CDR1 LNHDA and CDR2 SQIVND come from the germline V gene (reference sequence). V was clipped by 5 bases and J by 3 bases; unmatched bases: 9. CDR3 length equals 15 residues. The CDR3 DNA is TGTGCCAGTAGTGTCGCCGGGACAGGCCGCTACGAGCAGTACTTC. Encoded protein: CASSVAGTGRYEQYF.